The 12 T cell receptor beta chains presented below share a single source sample, sequenced in a study of blood T cell repertoires in COVID-19. The protocol was immunoSEQ multiplex PCR, while the TCRdb copy is restricted to in-frame clones and leaves out a portion. Altogether some 520,000 clones are present, about 91% being singletons, with the ten largest covering about 1%. The sequencing input was peripheral blood. Receptors originate from a man younger than 30 with COVID-19, enrolled during active disease.

J is TRBJ2-3 and V is TRBV24-1; 7 bases align to TRBD2. J gave up 0 bases and V 4 bases, and 9 bases lay outside the gene matches. CDR3 length: 17 amino acids. Germline lookup yields CDR1 KGHDR and CDR2 SFDVKD. In DNA form, the CDR3 reads TGTGCCACCAGTGAAGGCCTTGGGGGGGACAGCACAGATACGCAGTATTTT. Protein: CATSEGLGGDSTDTQYF.

The chain joins TRBV30 to TRBJ2-3, with a weak D call TRBD2 (6 bases). The CDR3 is made up of 15 amino acids. Germline-derived CDR1 and CDR2 are GTSNPN and SVGIG (reference sequence). Deletions cut 0 bases from V and 0 bases from J, with 10 bases between. The DNA of the CDR3 is TGTGCCTGGAGTGTGCGGGGACGCAGCACAGATACGCAGTATTTT. Protein: CAWSVRGRSTDTQYF.

V and J are TRBV21-1 and TRBJ2-5; the table calls TRBD2, which could not be checked here. TRBV21-1 is a pseudogene segment. This CDR3 spans 16 amino acids. For the CDR3, the DNA is TGTGCCAGCAGCAAAGGGACTAGCGGGAGGATCAAGACCCAGTACTTC. Translating gives CASSKGTSGRIKTQYF.

V and J are TRBV2 and TRBJ2-7; D may be TRBD1 (5 bases). CDR3 length: 14 residues. The V gene lost 8 bases and the J gene lost 3 bases, with 17 bases spanning the gap. CDR1 SNHLY and CDR2 FYNNEI come from the germline V gene. CDR3 in DNA: TGTGCCAGCGGAGTGACAGCGAGCGACTACGAGCAGTACTTC. It translates to CASGVTASDYEQYF.

The V call is TRBV4-1, the J call TRBJ1-2; 7 bases fit TRBD1. Germline trimming cut 3 bases from V and 4 bases from J; bases unmatched to any gene: 11. Germline V gene sequence: CDR1 MGHRA, CDR2 YSYEKL. This CDR3 comprises 16 residues. CDR3 DNA sequence: TGCGCCAGCAGCCACCCGGGGACAGAACAGTCCTATGGCTACACCTTC. It yields the protein CASSHPGTEQSYGYTF.

Notes on this clone: This specimen includes other DNA sequences encoding the same CDR3. This chain links TRBV30 with TRBJ2-7; 10 bases line up with TRBD2. J was trimmed by 1 base and V by 0 bases; bases with no gene match: 0. The CDR3 has 14 residues. Germline V gene sequence: CDR1 GTSNPN, CDR2 SVGIG (reference sequence). The CDR3 region has the DNA TGTGCCTGGAGTGTACTAGCGGGGTCCTACGAGCAGTACTTC. It is translated as CAWSVLAGSYEQYF.

The chain employs TRBV2 and TRBJ1-5; D ambiguous. The germline CDR1 and CDR2 sequences are SNHLY and FYNNEI. CDR3 length equals 11 residues. Trimming stripped 6 bases from V and 4 bases from J, with 4 bases between. CDR3 loop: CASRLNQPQHF. The CDR3, as DNA: TGTGCCAGCAGACTGAATCAGCCCCAGCATTTT.

The chain is built from TRBV5-5 and TRBJ1-2; D is ambiguous. The germline gives CDR1 SGHKS, CDR2 YYEKEE (reference sequence). CDR3 length equals 13 residues. The V end lost 5 bases, the J end lost 2 bases, and 10 bases lay between the germline ends. The CDR3 DNA is TGTGCCAGCAGTTATATACAGAACTATGGCTACACCTTC. Protein: CASSYIQNYGYTF.

This rearrangement joins TRBV9 to TRBJ2-7, with TRBD2 identical over 7 bases. The CDR3 runs to 15 residues. With 0 bases clipped from V and 0 bases from J, the junction kept 3 bases outside the gene matches. The V gene's germline CDR1 is SGDLS and CDR2 YYNGEE. CDR3 bases: TGTGCCAGCAGCGTAGACACGGGGGGCTCCTACGAGCAGTACTTC. Its protein product is CASSVDTGGSYEQYF.

This sequence joins TRBV5-4 and TRBJ2-7, with D maybe TRBD2 (6 bases). Trimming stripped 3 bases from V and 0 bases from J, with 10 bases between. CDR3 length: 14 amino acids. CDR1 and CDR2 (germline): SGHNT, YYREEE (reference sequence). For the CDR3, the DNA is TGTGCCAGCAGCTCGCGGGGCACCTCCTACGAGCAGTACTTC. Translated, it gives CASSSRGTSYEQYF.

The rearrangement uses TRBV7-9 and TRBJ1-6; no clear D gene. The CDR3 covers 12 residues. V was shortened by 3 bases and J by 9 bases, with 6 bases between the two germline ends. CDR1 and CDR2 from the germline V gene are SEHNR and FQNEAQ (reference sequence). The CDR3 nucleotides are TGTGCCAGCAGCTTGTCGAGTTCACCCCTCCACTTT. It translates to CASSLSSSPLHF.

The chain combines TRBV27 with TRBJ2-3, with D tentatively TRBD1 (5 bases). From germline, CDR1 is MNHEY and CDR2 SMNVEV (reference sequence). The CDR3 contains 15 residues. With 5 bases removed from V and 0 bases from J, the gap between germline ends came to 12 bases. The CDR3 sequence is CASSPRTTSTDTQYF. The CDR3 coding sequence is TGTGCCAGCAGTCCCAGGACAACTAGCACAGATACGCAGTATTTT.